This TCR beta chain appears in the sequencing data of a study of OX40 agonist ivuxolimab in advanced cancers. Overall study: Patients in the trial were receiving intravenous ivuxolimab every 2 weeks, at doses of 0.01 to 10 mg/kg.

Sequencing used immunoSEQ multiplex PCR; TCRdb keeps in-frame clones, though not all of them. The sample has approximately 15,000 clones; 70% to 90% are singletons. This clone was observed a handful of times. Samples were taken at baseline and on day 1 of cycles 4 and 7. The sequenced sample was CD4+ or CD8+ T cells sorted from blood, obtained in a trial of the OX40 agonist ivuxolimab. The origin of this receptor is an adult with an advanced solid tumor such as melanoma, head and neck, liver or kidney cancer.

The CDR3 spells CASRELLAGSFEQYF. The CDR3 DNA reads as TGTGCCAGCAGGGAATTACTAGCGGGAAGCTTTGAGCAGTACTTC. This chain links TRBV2 with TRBJ2-7, with TRBD2 matching over 10 bases. CDR1 SNHLY and CDR2 FYNNEI come from the germline V gene. Trimming removed 6 bases from V and 7 bases from J; junction bases left unmatched: 12. This CDR3 is 15 amino acids long.